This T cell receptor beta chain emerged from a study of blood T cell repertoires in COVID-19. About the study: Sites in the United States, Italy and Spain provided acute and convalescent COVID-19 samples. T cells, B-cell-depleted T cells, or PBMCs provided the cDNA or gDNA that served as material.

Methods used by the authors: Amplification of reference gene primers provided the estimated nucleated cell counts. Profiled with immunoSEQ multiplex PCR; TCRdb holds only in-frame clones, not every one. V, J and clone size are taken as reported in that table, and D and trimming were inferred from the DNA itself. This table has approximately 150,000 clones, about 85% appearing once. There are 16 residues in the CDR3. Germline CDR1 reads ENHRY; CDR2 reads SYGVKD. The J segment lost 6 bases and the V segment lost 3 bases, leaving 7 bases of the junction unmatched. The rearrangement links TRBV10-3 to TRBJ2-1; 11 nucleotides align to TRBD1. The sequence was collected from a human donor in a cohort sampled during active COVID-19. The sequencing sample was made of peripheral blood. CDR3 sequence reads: CAISDAGTGGPNEQFF. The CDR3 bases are TGTGCCATCAGTGACGCCGGGACAGGGGGGCCCAATGAGCAGTTCTTC.